This is a list of T cell receptor beta chains from one sample in a study of CD8 T cells in ankylosing spondylitis. TCRdb reprocessed the 5' RACE reads with MiXCR, giving one entry per CDR3 protein. This repertoire shows approximately 500,000 distinct CDR3 sequences, about 12% found once; its top ten account for 6.8%. The sample was blood, either unsorted or a sorted T cell fraction (not recorded which). These receptors all stem from a male donor with ankylosing spondylitis. Both conserved end residues are part of each CDR3. Fields, in order: J gene, V gene, CDR3 protein.

TRBJ1-5 TRBV29-1 CSVESRKGGVQPQHF
TRBJ1-2 TRBV5-1 CASSLAENGYTF
TRBJ2-5 TRBV11-3 CASSSSPGGGQETQYF
TRBJ2-3 TRBV5-1 CASSGQGGSDTQYF
TRBJ2-1 TRBV24-1 CATSLDPNSDEQFF
TRBJ2-1 TRBV20-1 CSAREGGDRGEQFF
TRBJ1-1 TRBV29-1 CSVEIHRRSENTEAFF
TRBJ2-7 TRBV11-2 CASSQLAGGPYEQYF
TRBJ2-7 TRBV3-1 CASSQRQHNSYEQYF
TRBJ1-3 TRBV27 CASSLTGLIAGNTIYF
TRBJ2-1 TRBV12-3/TRBV12-4 CASASGLAGVYNEQFF
TRBJ1-5 TRBV15 CATSRGRESNQPQHF
TRBJ2-1 TRBV6-1 CASSEARLAGVNEQFF
TRBJ1-2 TRBV20-1 CSALPTDYGYTF
TRBJ2-5 TRBV5-6 CASSLGQGVETQYF
TRBJ2-1 TRBV12-3/TRBV12-4 CASSRLDFEQFF
TRBJ1-1 TRBV7-9 CASSLAIGVTEAFF
TRBJ2-7 TRBV6-2/TRBV6-3 CASSPTRNEQYF
TRBJ1-1 TRBV18 CASSLSREGTEAFF
TRBJ1-2 TRBV10-3 CAISDFDSGGLFGYTF
TRBJ2-3 TRBV5-5 CASSIQGDTQYF
TRBJ2-3 TRBV20-1 CSARRGLAGVHTQYF
TRBJ1-6 TRBV5-1 CASSLRGTLANNSPLHF
TRBJ2-1 TRBV25-1 CASSELWAESEQFF
TRBJ1-3 TRBV7-2 CASSLSSFGNTIYF
TRBJ1-1 TRBV11-2 CASSDSVGDSRMNTEAFF
TRBJ1-1 TRBV28 CASSSPWGRGWGEAFF
TRBJ2-3 TRBV11-2 CASRNLADRGDTQYF
TRBJ2-2 TRBV5-1 CASSSRGGGPGELFF
TRBJ2-5 TRBV2 CASSEGLETQYF
TRBJ1-2 TRBV7-2 CASSLDGNRDYGYTF
TRBJ2-7 TRBV20-1 CSAPLGPQQYF
TRBJ2-2 TRBV4-1 CASSQETGTSPGELFF
TRBJ2-1 TRBV29-1 CSVGGQDNEQFF
TRBJ2-3 TRBV11-3 CASSASAGGADTQYF
TRBJ1-1 TRBV10-3 CAITNHREGAFRTEAFF
TRBJ1-1 TRBV2 CASSEASDRSEAFF
TRBJ2-5 TRBV7-2 CASSLNKGYQETQYF
TRBJ1-2 TRBV12-3/TRBV12-4 CASSFSQGANYGYTF
TRBJ1-2 TRBV27 CASRAMDGNYGYTF